One sample yielded the 31 T cell receptor beta chains listed below, sequenced in a study of T cells in Graves' hyperthyroidism and ophthalmopathy. Regions amplified from RNA transcripts were the TCR beta CDR3 regions. The HTBI set primed first-round TCR CDR3 RT-PCR. Each CDR3 protein gets one entry after TCRdb re-called the multiplex PCR reads with MiXCR. The sample lists roughly 380,000 distinct CDR3 sequences; approximately 19% were seen once. The source material was blood. The receptors originated from a woman aged 18-29 years with Graves' hyperthyroidism.

On this clonotype itself: This may arise from a read error, as a much more abundant clone is one base away. V and J are TRBV4-2 and TRBJ2-7, with 7 bases lining up with TRBD1. The CDR3 totals 15 residues. The germline V gene has CDR1 LGHNA and CDR2 YNFKEQ. Here the CDR3 DNA reads TGTGCCAGCAGCCATCCGGGACAGACCTCCTACGAGCATTACTTC. Amino acids: CASSHPGQTSYEHYF.

This clonotype appeared many times. In DNA, the CDR3 is TGCGCCAGCAGCTTGGAGGGGCGAACGTATGGCTACACCTTC. This encodes CASSLEGRTYGYTF. V usage is TRBV5-1 and J usage is TRBJ1-2, with D perhaps TRBD1 (5 bases). The length of the CDR3 is 14 residues. V dropped 0 bases and J dropped 5 bases, with 11 bases sitting between them. The germline V gene encodes CDR1 SGHRS and CDR2 YFSETQ.

This clonotype was seen more than once but under ten times. V usage is TRBV11-2 and J usage is TRBJ1-3, with D unresolved. CDR1 and CDR2 (germline): SGHAT, FQNNGV. The V and J ends lost 4 bases and 0 bases respectively, with 13 bases between them. The CDR3 consists of 16 residues. The CDR3 DNA is TGTGCCAGCAGCTCGAGCTCTCCGAGCTCTGGAAACACCATATATTTT. It translates to CASSSSSPSSGNTIYF.

This clonotype was counted at least ten times. This sequence joins TRBV7-3 and TRBJ2-7, with D perhaps matching TRBD1 or TRBD2 (5 bases each). This CDR3 has 15 amino acids. V was trimmed by 6 bases and J by 6 bases, leaving 21 bases between them. Germline loops: CDR1 SGHTA, CDR2 FQGTGA. The CDR3 bases are TGTGCCAGCAGTACCACCGGGACGCCGGGCGGCGAGCAGTACTTC. Translation: CASSTTGTPGGEQYF.

Note on this clonotype: It may be a read error: a sequence one base away is much more abundant. The chain links TRBV28 to TRBJ2-7; D unresolved. The germline V and J ends were trimmed by 6 bases and 0 bases, with 6 bases remaining between them. The CDR3 contains 12 residues. The germline gives CDR1 MDHEN, CDR2 SYDVKM. The CDR3 sequence: CASRGYSYEQYV. The CDR3 nucleotides read TGTGCCAGCAGAGGCTACTCCTACGAGCAGTACGTC.

A remark on this clonotype: This may be a read error, as it is one base from a much larger clone. The chain joins TRBV29-1 to TRBJ2-7; D tentatively fits TRBD1 or TRBD2 (5 bases each). The CDR3 length is 13 residues. CDR1 is SQVTM, CDR2 ANQGSEA, per germline. CDR3 amino acids: CRSGGTVHYEQYF. Written as DNA, the CDR3 is TGCAGGTCTGGGGGTACGGTGCACTACGAGCAGTACTTC.

The V call is TRBV4-1, the J call TRBJ1-5; D is undetermined. This CDR3 has 17 amino acids. V lost 1 base, J lost 9 bases, and 22 bases lay in between. Germline CDR1 MGHRA, CDR2 YSYEKL. CDR3 sequence reads: CASSQGRVRRTSGPQHF. CDR3 DNA sequence: TGCGCCAGCAGCCAAGGTCGAGTGAGACGGACGTCGGGGCCCCAGCATTTT.

The CDR3 is CASSPETGGYGYTF. CDR3 DNA: TGTGCCAGTAGTCCTGAGACCGGGGGCTATGGCTACACCTTC. The rearrangement links TRBV19 to TRBJ1-2, with D tentatively TRBD1 (5 bases). With 5 bases removed from V and 4 bases from J, the gap between germline ends came to 14 bases. This CDR3 spans 14 amino acids. Germline V gene sequence: CDR1 LNHDA, CDR2 SQIVND (reference sequence).

The sample holds a few counts of this clonotype. CDR3 amino acids: CASSPPPGHGSPLHF. CDR3 bases: TGTGCCAGCTCACCACCCCCAGGGCACGGCTCACCCCTCCACTTT. V and J are TRBV18 and TRBJ1-6; a weak D match, TRBD1 (5 bases). Germline V lookup: CDR1 KGHSH, CDR2 LQKENI. The CDR3 runs 15 residues. Trimming removed 0 bases from V and 10 bases from J, with 13 bases in between.

At least ten counts were recorded for this clonotype. This chain connects TRBV5-1 to TRBJ2-5, with 12 bases identical to TRBD2. The trim removed 2 bases at V and 0 bases at J, leaving 2 bases unmatched. CDR1 and CDR2 (germline): SGHRS, YFSETQ. The CDR3 is made up of 16 amino acids. CDR3: CASSFRLAGDQETQYF. CDR3 in DNA: TGCGCCAGCAGCTTTCGACTAGCGGGGGACCAAGAGACCCAGTACTTC.

At least ten counts were recorded for this clonotype. This rearrangement joins TRBV9 to TRBJ2-5, with no clear D. V lost 0 bases and J lost 5, with 11 bases in between. The CDR3 consists of 14 residues. Germline V lookup: CDR1 SGDLS, CDR2 YYNGEE. CDR3 DNA: TGTGCCAGCAGCGTAGAAGAACGCCTGGAGACCCAGTACTTC. Protein product: CASSVEERLETQYF.

This clonotype was seen repeatedly, ten times or more. This chain links TRBV7-3 with TRBJ2-7; TRBD2 matches at 8 bases. V trimming: 0 bases; J trimming: 0 bases; junction bases outside the gene matches: 13. The CDR3 has 19 residues. The germline V gene encodes CDR1 SGHTA and CDR2 FQGTGA. CDR3 DNA: TGTGCCAGCAGCTTAACCTACGCTAAGAGCGGGGGCTACTCCTACGAGCAGTACTTC. Translation gives CASSLTYAKSGGYSYEQYF.

This clonotype was detected many times. One end of the junction is discordant with germline, which a read error may explain. V is TRBV27 and J is TRBJ2-2; TRBD1 is a possible D gene (6 bases). The germline V gene has CDR1 MNHEY and CDR2 SMNVEV (reference sequence). The CDR3 sequence is 15 residues long. CDR3 nucleotides: TGTGCCAGCAGTTTATCGCAGGGGACGACCGGGGAGCTGGTTTTT. It specifies CASSLSQGTTGELVF.

This clonotype was picked up many times. The chain combines TRBV12-3 or TRBV12-4 with TRBJ2-7, with no clear D. The V and J ends lost 3 bases and 2 bases respectively, with 20 bases between them. This CDR3 is 17 amino acids long. CDR3 sequence (DNA): TGTGCCAGCAGTTTTTCGGGCATGACCGACGGAACCTACGAGCAGTACTTC. Translation gives CASSFSGMTDGTYEQYF.

The chain's CDR3 is CASSPGDETQYF. The CDR3 coding sequence is TGTGCCAGCAGTCCAGGGGACGAGACCCAGTACTTC. The rearrangement joins TRBV28 to TRBJ2-5; tentative D call: TRBD1 (6 bases). Germline lookup yields CDR1 MDHEN and CDR2 SYDVKM. This CDR3 region has 12 residues. The V and J ends lost 5 bases and 5 bases respectively, with 9 bases between them.

This clonotype was seen a few times. This sequence joins TRBV12-3 or TRBV12-4 and TRBJ2-7; 9 nucleotides align to TRBD1. The CDR3 is 15 amino acids. V gave up 4 bases and J gave up 3 bases; unmatched junction bases: 7. The CDR3 reads CASSSGTGPGYEQYF. The CDR3 region has the DNA TGTGCCAGCAGTTCTGGGACAGGGCCCGGCTACGAGCAGTACTTC.

This clonotype was found many times. The chain has TRBV6-5 and TRBJ2-5; the D gene is possibly TRBD2 (5 bases). Trimming left V 5 bases short and J 2 bases short, with 12 bases between. CDR3 length: 14 amino acids. Looked up from germline, CDR1 is MNHEY and CDR2 is SVGAGI. Written as DNA, the CDR3 is TGTGCCAGCAGTCCCCTTGGGAGTCAAGAGACCCAGTACTTC. Its translation: CASSPLGSQETQYF.

This clonotype appeared many times. The chain couples TRBV6-5 to TRBJ1-6; weak D call: TRBD1 (5 bases). Trimming cost V 0 bases and J 9 bases, with 12 bases left between them. The CDR3 is made up of 15 amino acids. Germline V gene sequence: CDR1 MNHEY, CDR2 SVGAGI. The CDR3 DNA reads TGTGCCAGCAGTTACTCGAGGCAGGGTAGTTCACCCCTCCACTTT. Protein sequence: CASSYSRQGSSPLHF.

This clonotype has at least ten counts. With a much larger clone just one base away, this may be a read error. This sequence joins TRBV6-2 or TRBV6-3 and TRBJ1-1; possible D gene TRBD1, 6 bases. The germline gives CDR1 MNHEY, CDR2 SVGEGT. This CDR3 has 14 residues. V was clipped by 7 bases and J by 3 bases, with 15 bases between them. Here the CDR3 reads CASTERGGDTEAFF. CDR3 DNA: TGTGCCAGCACCGAAAGGGGGGGGGACACTGAAGCTTTCTTT.

In the case of this clonotype: Sequence at one end of the junction differs from germline and may be a read error. The V call is TRBV15, the J call TRBJ2-7, with 10 positions matching TRBD1. The CDR3 is 15 residues long. Looked up from germline, CDR1 is LNHNV and CDR2 is YYDKDF (reference sequence). CDR3 DNA sequence: TGTGCTACCAGCAGTGACGGGACAGGGGTGACCGAGCAGTACTTC. This gives the protein CATSSDGTGVTEQYF. Together with reference TRBV15 and TRBJ2-7, the CDR3 gives the full variable domain: DAMVIQNPRYQVTQFGKPVTLSCSQTLNHNVMYWYQQKSSQAPKLLFHYYDKDFNNEADTPDNFQSRRPNTSFCFLDIRSPGLGDTAMYLCATSSDGTGVTEQYFGPGTRLTVT.

Ten or more counts support this clonotype. This chain uses TRBV2 with TRBJ2-7, with a possible D match to TRBD1 (5 bases). V shed 3 bases and J shed 2 bases, with 14 bases lying between them. Per germline, CDR1 SNHLY and CDR2 FYNNEI. The CDR3 consists of 15 residues. The CDR3, as DNA: TGTGCCAGCAGTGAGACAGAGCAATTCACCTACGAGCAGTACTTC. Translation gives CASSETEQFTYEQYF. The complete variable domain, with remaining parts taken from reference TRBV2 and TRBJ2-7, reads EPEVTQTPSHQVTQMGQEVILRCVPISNHLYFYWYRQILGQKVEFLVSFYNNEISEKSEIFDDQFSVERPDGSNFTLKIRSTKLEDSAMYFCASSETEQFTYEQYFGPGTRLTVT.

This clonotype has at least ten counts. The chain links TRBV15 to TRBJ1-2, with unresolved D. The V gene lost 1 base and the J gene lost 6 bases, with 12 bases spanning the gap. The CDR3 loop spans 14 amino acids. Germline V lookup: CDR1 LNHNV, CDR2 YYDKDF (reference sequence). The CDR3 coding sequence is TGTGCCACCAGCAGAGGTGTCCGCCAGGATGGCTACACCTTC. Protein product: CATSRGVRQDGYTF. Together with reference TRBV15 and TRBJ1-2, the CDR3 gives the full variable domain: DAMVIQNPRYQVTQFGKPVTLSCSQTLNHNVMYWYQQKSSQAPKLLFHYYDKDFNNEADTPDNFQSRRPNTSFCFLDIRSPGLGDTAMYLCATSRGVRQDGYTFGSGTRLTVV.

This clonotype was recorded many times. The chain uses TRBV6-5 and TRBJ2-5; 7 positions agree with TRBD1. CDR3 size: 13 residues. Germline V CDR1 and CDR2: MNHEY, SVGAGI. The junction had 2 bases not matched to a gene; V was cut back by 2 bases and J by 5 bases. The CDR3 loop is CASSYRGQETQYF. CDR3 bases: TGTGCCAGCAGTTACAGGGGGCAGGAGACCCAGTACTTC.

This clonotype appeared many times. The J gene is TRBJ2-5, the V gene TRBV30; 10 positions match TRBD1. The CDR3 extends over 15 amino acids. CDR1 and CDR2 (germline): GTSNPN, SVGIG (reference sequence). The ends lost 5 bases at V and 6 bases at J; junction bases unmatched: 12. The CDR3 reads CAWQFMGQGRKTQYF. CDR3 nucleotides: TGTGCCTGGCAGTTTATGGGACAGGGGAGGAAGACCCAGTACTTC.

As concerns this clonotype: One end of the junction does not line up with germline, which may come from a read error. V and J are TRBV27 and TRBJ2-4; a possible D gene is TRBD2 (5 bases). Per the germline V gene, CDR1 is MNHEY and CDR2 is SMNVEV (reference sequence). The CDR3 length is 14 residues. The CDR3 DNA sequence: TGTGCCAGCAGCGAGGGTCCAAAGGCGAACATTAAGTACTTC. As protein: CASSEGPKANIKYF.

This clonotype has a count of ten or more. The rearrangement joins TRBV5-1 to TRBJ2-7; D unclear. Per germline, CDR1 SGHRS and CDR2 YFSETQ. V was cut by 5 bases and J by 2 bases, with 8 bases left in between. The CDR3 covers 12 residues. This CDR3 is CASSVGTYEQYF. CDR3 in DNA: TGCGCCAGCAGTGTGGGGACCTACGAGCAGTACTTC.

In its sample, this clonotype was seen many times. V gene TRBV19 combines with J gene TRBJ2-7, with D possibly being TRBD1 (5 bases). Per the germline V gene, CDR1 is LNHDA and CDR2 is SQIVND (reference sequence). There are 14 residues in the CDR3. Trimming stripped 11 bases from V and 4 bases from J, with 21 bases between. CDR3 sequence reads: CASTNPDKKYEQYF. The CDR3 nucleotides read TGTGCCTCGACAAACCCGGACAAGAAATACGAGCAGTACTTC.

This clonotype occurred many times. The V and J genes are TRBV5-1 and TRBJ2-5, with a possible D match to TRBD2 (6 bases). Germline V gives CDR1 SGHRS, CDR2 YFSETQ. The CDR3 contains 14 residues. Trimming left V 2 bases short and J 3 bases short, with 11 bases between. The CDR3 spells CASSFLAAEETQYF. CDR3 coding DNA: TGCGCCAGCAGCTTCTTAGCGGCGGAAGAGACCCAGTACTTC.

Ten or more counts support this clonotype. The rearrangement uses TRBV20-1 and TRBJ1-2; D is unresolved. This CDR3 contains 14 residues. The germline V gene has CDR1 DFQATT and CDR2 SNEGSKA (reference sequence). With 0 bases removed from V and 8 bases from J, the gap between germline ends came to 16 bases. The CDR3 spells CSARDLGLTGGYTF. CDR3 nucleotides: TGCAGTGCTAGAGATCTTGGGCTCACGGGAGGCTACACCTTC.

V gene TRBV9 combines with J gene TRBJ2-1; TRBD2 matches at 10 bases. This CDR3 comprises 14 residues. The V gene end was trimmed by 4 bases and the J gene end by 10 bases; junction bases not matched to a gene: 8. Germline assignment: CDR1 SGDLS and CDR2 YYNGEE. In DNA form, the CDR3 reads TGTGCCAGCAGCCCCGAGACTAGCGGGTCAGAGCAGTTCTTC. Its translation is CASSPETSGSEQFF.

There are many counts of this clonotype. The chain couples TRBV11-2 to TRBJ2-7, with a weak D call TRBD2 (7 bases). Per the germline V gene, CDR1 is SGHAT and CDR2 is FQNNGV. V dropped 1 base and J dropped 2 bases, with 12 bases sitting between them. The length of the CDR3 is 15 residues. In DNA form, the CDR3 reads TGTGCCAGCAGCTTAGTGGCGGGGGCTCCCTACGAGCAGTACTTC. Translating it yields CASSLVAGAPYEQYF.